The 20 T cell receptor beta chains given below trace back to one sample, sequenced in a study of graft-versus-host responses after intestinal transplantation. Clones were sequenced by immunoSEQ multiplex PCR, and TCRdb holds only the in-frame ones, with some missing. Of some 41,000 clones in the sample, 85% to 90% were seen once. The material was PBMCs, obtained approximately 270 days after transplant. The origin of the receptors is a human patient who received an intestinal transplant, so some T cells may come from the graft donor.

CDR3 coding DNA: TGTGCCAGCATCGCGGGGGGAACCTACAATGAGCAGTTCTTC. This codes for CASIAGGTYNEQFF. The J gene is TRBJ2-1, the V gene TRBV11-2; 8 bases match TRBD2. Looked up from germline, CDR1 is SGHAT and CDR2 is FQNNGV. CDR3 length equals 14 residues. V lost 7 bases and J lost 2; bases outside the gene matches: 4.

This CDR3 is CASSLVGGPSASYEQYF. CDR3 nucleotide sequence: TGTGCCAGCAGCTTAGTGGGGGGCCCGTCAGCCTCCTACGAGCAGTACTTC. The rearrangement joins TRBV7-2 to TRBJ2-7; D is possibly TRBD1 or TRBD2 (6 bases each). Germline values: CDR1 SGHTA, CDR2 FQGNSA. V was clipped by 1 base and J by 0 bases, with 16 bases between them. The CDR3 runs 17 residues. Variable domain in full (rest from reference TRBV7-2 and TRBJ2-7): GAGVSQSPSNKVTEKGKDVELRCDPISGHTALYWYRQSLGQGLEFLIYFQGNSAPDKSGLPSDRFSAERTGGSVSTLTIQRTQQEDSAVYLCASSLVGGPSASYEQYFGPGTRLTVT.

This clone was detected once. The chain carries TRBV30 and TRBJ1-1; no clear D gene. Trimming stripped 7 bases from V and 1 base from J, with 10 bases between. The CDR3 spans 12 residues. The germline gives CDR1 GTSNPN, CDR2 SVGIG (reference sequence). CDR3 amino acids: CASSWPNTEAFF. Written as DNA, the CDR3 is TGTGCCTCCAGTTGGCCGAACACTGAAGCTTTCTTT.

The chain links TRBV6-6 to TRBJ1-6; no firm D call. V lost 2 bases and J lost 2, with 7 bases in between. Germline values: CDR1 MNHNY, CDR2 SVGAGI (reference sequence). The CDR3 has 15 residues. The CDR3 protein is CASSYGRAYNSPLHF. CDR3 in DNA: TGTGCCAGCAGTTACGGGAGGGCCTATAATTCACCCCTCCACTTT.

The gene calls are TRBV5-4 and TRBJ2-3; D possibly matches TRBD1 or TRBD2 (7 bases each). The CDR3 extends over 16 amino acids. CDR1 is SGHNT and CDR2 is YYREEE in the germline V gene (reference sequence). Deletions cut 3 bases from V and 1 base from J, with 15 bases between. The CDR3 loop is CASSWGGGQGTDTQYF. The CDR3 DNA reads TGTGCCAGCAGCTGGGGGGGTGGACAGGGCACAGATACGCAGTATTTT.

The rearrangement uses TRBV27 and TRBJ2-1; 9 positions match TRBD1. In germline, CDR1 is MNHEY, CDR2 SMNVEV (reference sequence). CDR3 length: 15 amino acids. J gave up 5 bases and V 5 bases, and 7 bases lay outside the gene matches. The CDR3 here is CASSQTGGIDNEQFF. DNA for the CDR3: TGTGCCAGCAGTCAGACAGGGGGGATCGACAATGAGCAGTTCTTC.

The chain carries TRBV5-4 and TRBJ2-3; TRBD2 matches 11 bases. This CDR3 contains 16 residues. Trimming took 4 bases from V and 0 from J; bases not matched to a gene: 4. Per germline, CDR1 SGHNT and CDR2 YYREEE (reference sequence). The CDR3 loop is CASSLLAGGSTDTQYF. Here the CDR3 DNA reads TGTGCCAGCAGCCTATTAGCGGGGGGGAGCACAGATACGCAGTATTTT.

The rearrangement uses TRBV29-1 and TRBJ1-1; a possible D gene is TRBD1 (5 bases). The CDR3 loop spans 13 amino acids. V was cut by 6 bases and J by 3 bases, with 14 bases left in between. CDR1 SQVTM and CDR2 ANQGSEA come from the germline V gene. CDR3 sequence (DNA): TGCAGCGTGGGGGGAGCAGGGTACACTGAAGCTTTCTTT. It encodes CSVGGAGYTEAFF. Full variable domain (outside the CDR3, taken from reference TRBV29-1 and TRBJ1-1): SAVISQKPSRDICQRGTSLTIQCQVDSQVTMMFWYRQQPGQSLTLIATANQGSEATYESGFVIDKFPISRPNLTFSTLTVSNMSPEDSSIYLCSVGGAGYTEAFFGQGTRLTVV.

This clone was picked up one time. The chain couples TRBV5-1 to TRBJ2-1, with 15 bases aligning to TRBD2. This CDR3 contains 18 residues. The J segment lost 8 bases and the V segment lost 2 bases, leaving 11 bases of the junction unmatched. CDR1 SGHRS and CDR2 YFSETQ come from the germline V gene. The CDR3 DNA sequence: TGCGCCAGCAGCTTAATAGGACTAGCGGGGGGGCCTACGGATGAGCAGTTCTTC. Its protein is CASSLIGLAGGPTDEQFF. The full variable domain, with the rest looked up from reference TRBV5-1 and TRBJ2-1, is KAGVTQTPRYLIKTRGQQVTLSCSPISGHRSVSWYQQTPGQGLQFLFEYFSETQRNKGNFPGRFSGRQFSNSRSEMNVSTLELGDSALYLCASSLIGLAGGPTDEQFFGPGTRLTVL.

The genes are TRBV4-1 and TRBJ2-7, with D possibly being TRBD1 (5 bases). CDR3 length: 17 residues. Germline V gene lookup returns CDR1 MGHRA and CDR2 YSYEKL. V dropped 0 bases and J dropped 1 base, with 16 bases sitting between them. The CDR3: CASSQEYLQVPSYEQYF. The CDR3 nucleotides are TGCGCCAGCAGCCAAGAATATTTACAGGTACCTTCCTACGAGCAGTACTTC.

The rearrangement joins TRBV29-1 to TRBJ2-3; tentatively, D is TRBD1 (5 bases). Trimming stripped 7 bases from V and 3 bases from J, with 11 bases between. CDR3 length: 12 residues. Germline V gene lookup returns CDR1 SQVTM and CDR2 ANQGSEA. In nucleotides, the CDR3 is TGCAGCGAAAGACAGTCGACAGATACGCAGTATTTT. It is translated as CSERQSTDTQYF.

The chain links TRBV6-5 to TRBJ1-1, with D maybe TRBD1 (5 bases). Germline assignment: CDR1 MNHEY and CDR2 SVGAGI. CDR3 size: 12 residues. V was clipped by 5 bases and J by 6 bases, with 10 bases between them. The CDR3 coding sequence is TGTGCCAGCAGTGAAATAGGGGCTGAAGCTTTCTTT. This sequence encodes CASSEIGAEAFF.

The rearrangement uses TRBV4-2 and TRBJ1-3; 9 positions match TRBD1. Germline-derived CDR1 and CDR2 are LGHNA and YNFKEQ. The CDR3 consists of 16 residues. Trimming at V came to 1 base and at J to 8 bases, leaving 9 bases not matched to a gene. The DNA of the CDR3 is TGTGCCAGCAGCCAAGGGGGACAGGGAACGTACGACACCATATATTTT. Translated: CASSQGGQGTYDTIYF.

V gene TRBV15 combines with J gene TRBJ1-3; possibly TRBD1 for D (5 bases). V was clipped by 10 bases and J by 2 bases, with 12 bases between them. The germline gives CDR1 LNHNV, CDR2 YYDKDF (reference sequence). This CDR3 contains 13 residues. For the CDR3, the DNA is TGTGCCAGCGGTGGGGGGGCTGGAAACACCATATATTTT. It yields the protein CASGGGAGNTIYF.

This clone was detected once. CDR3 sequence: CASSLEGMDTGELFF. The DNA for the CDR3 is TGTGCCAGCAGCTTAGAGGGGATGGACACCGGGGAGCTGTTTTTT. The chain employs TRBV13 and TRBJ2-2; perhaps TRBD1 as D (5 bases). Trimming took off 1 base at V and 3 bases at J, with 9 bases between the two ends. CDR3 length equals 15 residues. Per germline, CDR1 PRHDT and CDR2 FYEKMQ (reference sequence). The entire variable domain, with the rest obtained from reference TRBV13 and TRBJ2-2, is as follows: AAGVIQSPRHLIKEKRETATLKCYPIPRHDTVYWYQQGPGQDPQFLISFYEKMQSDKGSIPDRFSAQQFSDYHSELNMSSLELGDSALYFCASSLEGMDTGELFFGEGSRLTVL.

The count of this clone is one. The chain couples TRBV4-1 to TRBJ2-7; D ambiguous. Germline lookup yields CDR1 MGHRA and CDR2 YSYEKL. CDR3 length equals 11 residues. V lost 3 bases and J lost 4, with 4 bases in between. CDR3 sequence: CASSHGYEQYF. CDR3 sequence (DNA): TGCGCCAGCAGCCATGGTTACGAGCAGTACTTC.

This chain connects TRBV25-1 to TRBJ1-6; 7 nucleotides align to TRBD1. The V segment lost 6 bases and the J segment 7 bases; nucleotides outside the gene matches: 9. The CDR3 covers 15 residues. Germline lookup yields CDR1 MGHDK and CDR2 SYGVNS. CDR3 region: CASSRSDRENSPLHF. The CDR3 DNA reads TGTGCCAGCAGCAGAAGTGACAGGGAGAATTCACCCCTCCACTTT.

The chain uses TRBV7-6 and TRBJ2-1; 10 nucleotides line up with TRBD2. There are 15 residues in the CDR3. Germline assignment: CDR1 SGHVS and CDR2 FNYEAQ. Losses at the gene ends were 1 base for V and 9 bases for J; bases not matched to a gene: 6. This CDR3 reads CASSLGSAGGPEQFF. The CDR3, as DNA: TGTGCCAGCAGCTTAGGATCAGCGGGGGGGCCTGAGCAGTTCTTC.

The chain employs TRBV9 and TRBJ1-1; weak D call: TRBD1 (6 bases). Germline CDR1 reads SGDLS; CDR2 reads YYNGEE. Trimming took 3 bases from V and 1 from J, leaving 13 bases between them. CDR3 size: 15 residues. The CDR3 sequence: CASSGQKTGNTEAFF. In nucleotides, the CDR3 is TGTGCCAGCAGCGGCCAGAAGACAGGGAACACTGAAGCTTTCTTT.

This clone was detected once. The genes are TRBV6-5 and TRBJ2-7; tentatively, D is TRBD1 or TRBD2 (5 bases each). CDR1 MNHEY and CDR2 SVGAGI come from the germline V gene. V was clipped by 6 bases and J by 9 bases, with 18 bases between them. This CDR3 is 13 amino acids long. CDR3 DNA: TGTGCCAGCAGACCTATGGGGCAGGGAGTGCAGTACTTC. This codes for CASRPMGQGVQYF.